The 17 T cell receptor beta chains reported below all come from one sample, sequenced in a study of ipilimumab plus nivolumab after autologous stem cell transplantation (dated by TCRdb to the early 2020s). The method was the immunoSEQ multiplex PCR assay. TCRdb carries this immuneACCESS record with in-frame sequences only. Its versions omit some clonotypes, under half of them owing to an unresolved V gene in the studies checked, with the rest unexplained. Recorded for this sample are approximately 6,900 clones; 80% to 90% of them occurred a single time. Of the sample, roughly 5% falls within the top ten clones. The source was PBMCs, collected in a trial of ipilimumab plus nivolumab as post-transplant consolidation. The receptors shown here come from a female donor with multiple myeloma.

The CDR3 here is CASSYSINSNQPQHF. The CDR3 DNA follows: TGTGCCAGCAGTTACTCCATCAATAGCAATCAGCCCCAGCATTTT. This chain links TRBV6-5 with TRBJ1-5, with unresolved D. CDR3 length equals 15 residues. The germline V and J ends were trimmed by 0 bases and 0 bases, with 6 bases remaining between them. The germline CDR1 and CDR2 sequences are MNHEY and SVGAGI.

The chain recombines TRBV9 with TRBJ1-1; TRBD1 aligns across 7 bases. The CDR3 is made up of 15 amino acids. Germline V gene lookup returns CDR1 SGDLS and CDR2 YYNGEE. After removal of 4 bases from V and 4 bases from J, the junction contained 10 bases not matched to a gene. The CDR3 nucleotides are TGTGCCAGCAGCCCCGGCGTGGCAGGGGGCACTGAAGCTTTCTTT. Its translation is CASSPGVAGGTEAFF.

This chain uses TRBV11-2 with TRBJ2-2; 7 nucleotides match TRBD1. Per the germline V gene, CDR1 is SGHAT and CDR2 is FQNNGV. There are 15 residues in the CDR3. Trimming took 6 bases from V and 4 from J; bases not matched to a gene: 8. This CDR3 is CASSPLGTATGELFF. The CDR3 region has the DNA TGTGCCAGCAGTCCCCTAGGGACAGCCACCGGGGAGCTGTTTTTT.

The gene calls are TRBV2 and TRBJ1-3, with no clear D. Germline CDR1 and CDR2: SNHLY and FYNNEI. CDR3 length: 15 residues. The V gene lost 0 bases and the J gene lost 1 base, with 7 bases spanning the gap. This chain's CDR3 is CASSEAGLSGNTIYF. CDR3 nucleotides: TGTGCCAGCAGTGAAGCAGGGTTATCTGGAAACACCATATATTTT.

The chain joins TRBV6-4 to TRBJ1-2; a weak D match, TRBD1 (6 bases). With 0 bases removed from V and 4 bases from J, the gap between germline ends came to 9 bases. The V gene's germline CDR1 is MRHNA and CDR2 SNTAGT. The CDR3 is 14 residues long. CDR3 residues: CASSDSRRGYGYTF. In nucleotides, the CDR3 is TGTGCCAGCAGTGACTCTCGCAGGGGCTATGGCTACACCTTC.

As DNA, the CDR3 is TGTGCCAGTAGACGTAGTGAGGGTCAAGAGACCCAGTACTTC. It specifies CASRRSEGQETQYF. The gene calls are TRBV19 and TRBJ2-5; D possibly corresponds to TRBD2 (5 bases). Germline V gene data show CDR1 as LNHDA and CDR2 as SQIVND (reference sequence). Trimming pared 6 bases from V and 2 bases from J, leaving 13 bases between. The CDR3 runs to 14 residues.

This chain connects TRBV11-2 to TRBJ2-2, with 9 bases lining up with TRBD1. In germline, CDR1 is SGHAT, CDR2 FQNNGV. V trimming: 8 bases; J trimming: 3 bases; junction bases outside the gene matches: 10. There are 16 residues in the CDR3. CDR3 amino acids: CASGGKRTGDTGELFF. CDR3 nucleotide sequence: TGTGCCAGCGGCGGGAAGAGGACAGGGGACACCGGGGAGCTGTTTTTT. The whole variable domain, filled in from reference TRBV11-2 and TRBJ2-2, reads EAGVAQSPRYKIIEKRQSVAFWCNPISGHATLYWYQQILGQGPKLLIQFQNNGVVDDSQLPKDRFSAERLKGVDSTLKIQPAKLEDSAVYLCASGGKRTGDTGELFFGEGSRLTVL.

The rearrangement uses TRBV19 and TRBJ2-3; maybe TRBD2 (6 bases). Germline V CDR1 and CDR2: LNHDA, SQIVND (reference sequence). Trimming removed 7 bases at V and 2 bases at J, with 16 bases between. The CDR3 runs 15 residues. CDR3 region: CASTAGLGFTDTQYF. DNA for the CDR3: TGTGCCAGTACCGCGGGACTGGGTTTCACAGATACGCAGTATTTT.

V and J are TRBV5-1 and TRBJ1-2, with unresolved D. Trimming shortened V by 0 bases and J by 5 bases, and 5 bases separated the two germline ends. The CDR3 sequence is 12 residues long. Germline V CDR1 and CDR2: SGHRS, YFSETQ. CDR3: CASSLEQYGYTF. The CDR3 nucleotides are TGCGCCAGCAGCTTGGAACAGTATGGCTACACCTTC.

V is TRBV27 and J is TRBJ1-1; D remains ambiguous. Germline assignment: CDR1 MNHEY and CDR2 SMNVEV (reference sequence). The CDR3 runs to 13 residues. V was trimmed by 8 bases and J by 5 bases, leaving 15 bases between them. This CDR3 is CASAPGSGTEAFF. CDR3 DNA sequence: TGTGCCAGCGCCCCAGGATCGGGGACTGAAGCTTTCTTT.

The chain uses TRBV11-1 and TRBJ2-5; 10 bases line up with TRBD1. This CDR3 has 16 amino acids. Per the germline V gene, CDR1 is SGHAT and CDR2 is FQDESV (reference sequence). With 7 bases clipped from V and 5 bases from J, the junction kept 13 bases outside the gene matches. CDR3 loop: CASTKQAGTGVETQYF. For the CDR3, the DNA is TGTGCCAGCACCAAACAAGCCGGGACAGGGGTGGAGACCCAGTACTTC. The variable domain in full, completed from reference TRBV11-1 and TRBJ2-5, reads EAEVAQSPRYKITEKSQAVAFWCDPISGHATLYWYRQILGQGPELLVQFQDESVVDDSQLPKDRFSAERLKGVDSTLKIQPAELGDSAMYLCASTKQAGTGVETQYFGPGTRLLVL.

The chain joins TRBV7-2 to TRBJ2-3; D is undetermined. Trimming left V 3 bases short and J 2 bases short, with 3 bases between. The CDR3 is 12 amino acids. The germline V gene encodes CDR1 SGHTA and CDR2 FQGNSA. The CDR3 loop reads CASSFYTDTQYF. CDR3 bases: TGTGCCAGCAGCTTTTACACAGATACGCAGTATTTT.

This chain joins TRBV6-6 and TRBJ2-7; the match to TRBD2 covers 9 bases. Trimming took 6 bases from V and 6 from J; bases not matched to a gene: 12. This CDR3 comprises 15 residues. Germline CDR1 and CDR2: MNHNY and SVGAGI (reference sequence). This chain's CDR3 is CASSRISGSAGEQYF. CDR3 DNA: TGTGCCAGCAGCCGGATTAGCGGGAGCGCTGGCGAGCAGTACTTC.

This clone appeared a few times. The genes are TRBV7-8 and TRBJ1-5; 8 nucleotides align to TRBD1. The length of the CDR3 is 13 residues. The germline V gene encodes CDR1 SGHVS and CDR2 FQNEAQ. J gave up 5 bases and V 8 bases, and 5 bases lay outside the gene matches. Here the CDR3 DNA reads TGTGCCAGCGGGGGACAGGTGGATCAGCCCCAGCATTTT. Protein product: CASGGQVDQPQHF.

The chain joins TRBV11-2 to TRBJ1-3, with D unresolved. Per germline, CDR1 SGHAT and CDR2 FQNNGV. The V gene lost 1 base and the J gene lost 0 bases, with 4 bases spanning the gap. This CDR3 comprises 14 residues. The CDR3 DNA reads as TGTGCCAGCAGCTTAGCCGGCTCTGGAAACACCATATATTTT. Its protein product is CASSLAGSGNTIYF.

V and J are TRBV6-6 and TRBJ1-1; the D gene is possibly TRBD1 (5 bases). CDR1 is MNHNY and CDR2 is SVGAGI in the germline V gene (reference sequence). The length of the CDR3 is 15 residues. V shed 2 bases and J shed 1 base, with 11 bases lying between them. For the CDR3, the DNA is TGTGCCAGCAGTTACGGGGGGTCCGCGAACACTGAAGCTTTCTTT. This codes for CASSYGGSANTEAFF.

CDR3 sequence: CASCTGEQETQYF. For the CDR3, the DNA is TGTGCCAGCTGTACGGGAGAGCAAGAGACCCAGTACTTC. The J gene is TRBJ2-5, the V gene TRBV7-8, with D possibly TRBD2 on 6 matching bases. This CDR3 has 13 amino acids. V lost 8 bases, J lost 2 bases, and 12 bases lay in between. The germline V gene has CDR1 SGHVS and CDR2 FQNEAQ. The complete variable domain, with remaining parts taken from reference TRBV7-8 and TRBJ2-5, reads GAGVSQSPRYKVAKRGQDVALRCDPISGHVSLFWYQQALGQGPEFLTYFQNEAQLDKSGLPSDRFFAERPEGSVSTLKIQRTQQEDSAVYLCASCTGEQETQYFGPGTRLLVL.